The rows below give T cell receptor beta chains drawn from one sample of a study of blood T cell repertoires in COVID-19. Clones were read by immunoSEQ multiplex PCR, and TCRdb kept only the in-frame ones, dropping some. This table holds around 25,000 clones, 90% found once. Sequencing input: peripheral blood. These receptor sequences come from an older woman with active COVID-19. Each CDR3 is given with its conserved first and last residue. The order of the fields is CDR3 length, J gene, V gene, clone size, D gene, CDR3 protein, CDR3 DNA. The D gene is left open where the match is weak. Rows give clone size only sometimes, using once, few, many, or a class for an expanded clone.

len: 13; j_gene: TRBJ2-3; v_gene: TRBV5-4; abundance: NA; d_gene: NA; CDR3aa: CASYGGFTDTQYF; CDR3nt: TGTGCCAGCTACGGCGGTTTCACAGATACGCAGTATTTT
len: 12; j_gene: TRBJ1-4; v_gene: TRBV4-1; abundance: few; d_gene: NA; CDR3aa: CASSHPYEKLFF; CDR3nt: TGCGCCAGCAGCCACCCCTATGAAAAACTGTTTTTT
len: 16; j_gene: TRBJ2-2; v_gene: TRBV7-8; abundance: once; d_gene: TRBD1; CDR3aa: CASSLAIPGQAGELFF; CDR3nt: TGTGCCAGCAGCTTAGCCATTCCAGGACAGGCCGGGGAGCTGTTTTTT
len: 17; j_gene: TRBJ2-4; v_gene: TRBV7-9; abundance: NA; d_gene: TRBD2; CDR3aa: CASSSGTSGPRGNIQYF; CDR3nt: TGTGCCAGCAGTTCCGGGACTAGCGGTCCGAGGGGAAACATTCAGTACTTC
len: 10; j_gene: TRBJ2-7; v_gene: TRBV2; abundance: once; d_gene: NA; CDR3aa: CASTELEQYF; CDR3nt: TGTGCCAGCACCGAGCTTGAGCAGTACTTC
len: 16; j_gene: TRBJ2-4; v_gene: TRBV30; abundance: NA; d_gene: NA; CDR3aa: CAWSRGTGELRNIQYF; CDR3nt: TGTGCCTGGAGTAGGGGAACGGGGGAATTAAGGAACATTCAGTACTTC
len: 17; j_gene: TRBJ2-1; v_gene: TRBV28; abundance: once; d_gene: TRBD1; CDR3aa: CASSLWSGQGSMGEQFF; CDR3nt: TGTGCCAGCAGTTTATGGTCGGGACAGGGAAGCATGGGTGAGCAGTTCTTC
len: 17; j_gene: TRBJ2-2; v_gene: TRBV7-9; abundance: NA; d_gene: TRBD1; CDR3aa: CASSPGQYTPNTGELFF; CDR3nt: TGTGCCAGCAGCCCGGGACAGTACACCCCCAACACCGGGGAGCTGTTTTTT
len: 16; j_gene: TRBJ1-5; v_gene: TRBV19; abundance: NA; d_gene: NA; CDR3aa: CASIQRTGPLNQPQHF; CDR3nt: TGTGCCAGTATCCAGAGAACAGGCCCTCTAAATCAGCCCCAGCATTTT
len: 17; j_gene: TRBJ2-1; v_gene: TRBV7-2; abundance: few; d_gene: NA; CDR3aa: CASSLDTTETVYNEQFF; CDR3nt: TGTGCCAGCAGCTTAGACACGACAGAAACCGTCTACAATGAGCAGTTCTTC
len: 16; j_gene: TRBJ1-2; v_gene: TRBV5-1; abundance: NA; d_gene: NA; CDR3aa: CASSLGRVEIGYGYTF; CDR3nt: TGCGCCAGCAGCTTGGGCAGGGTGGAGATCGGCTATGGCTACACCTTC
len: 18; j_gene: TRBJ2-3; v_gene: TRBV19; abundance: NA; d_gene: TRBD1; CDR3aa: CASSPDRAPTGGTDTQYF; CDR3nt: TGTGCCAGTAGTCCGGACAGGGCCCCCACAGGCGGCACAGATACGCAGTATTTT
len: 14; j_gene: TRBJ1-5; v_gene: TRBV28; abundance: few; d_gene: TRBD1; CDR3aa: CASSFGTGEDPQHF; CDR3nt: TGTGCCAGCAGTTTCGGGACAGGGGAAGACCCCCAGCATTTT
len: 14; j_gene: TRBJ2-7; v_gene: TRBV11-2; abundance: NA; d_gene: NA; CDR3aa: CASSLDFFGYEQYF; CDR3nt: TGTGCCAGCAGCCTCGACTTTTTCGGCTACGAGCAGTACTTC
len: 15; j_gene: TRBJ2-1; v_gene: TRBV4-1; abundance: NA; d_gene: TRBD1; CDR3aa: CASSQWTGGRNEQFF; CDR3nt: TGCGCCAGCAGCCAATGGACAGGGGGCAGAAATGAGCAGTTCTTC
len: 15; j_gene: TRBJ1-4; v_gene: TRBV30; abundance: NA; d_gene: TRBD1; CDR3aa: CAWSVHTGGLEKLFF; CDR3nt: TGTGCCTGGAGTGTACACACAGGGGGCTTAGAAAAACTGTTTTTT
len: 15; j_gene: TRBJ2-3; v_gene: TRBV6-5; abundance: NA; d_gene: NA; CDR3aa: CASRVTGGRTDTQYF; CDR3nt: TGTGCCAGCAGAGTGACAGGTGGTCGCACAGATACGCAGTATTTT
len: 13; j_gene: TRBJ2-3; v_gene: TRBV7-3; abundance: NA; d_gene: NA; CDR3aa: CASSSFQADTQYF; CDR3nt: TGTGCCAGCAGCTCCTTCCAGGCAGATACGCAGTATTTT
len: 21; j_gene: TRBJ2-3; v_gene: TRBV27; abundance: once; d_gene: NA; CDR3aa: CASSKTLTGKRAVLDLDTQYF; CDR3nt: TGTGCCAGCAGTAAGACTCTAACAGGGAAGCGAGCGGTCCTCGATCTGGATACGCAGTATTTT
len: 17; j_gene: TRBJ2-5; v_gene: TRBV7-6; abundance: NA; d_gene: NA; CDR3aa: CASRPVRAASPQETQYF; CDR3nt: TGTGCCAGCAGACCCGTCCGAGCGGCTTCACCCCAAGAGACCCAGTACTTC